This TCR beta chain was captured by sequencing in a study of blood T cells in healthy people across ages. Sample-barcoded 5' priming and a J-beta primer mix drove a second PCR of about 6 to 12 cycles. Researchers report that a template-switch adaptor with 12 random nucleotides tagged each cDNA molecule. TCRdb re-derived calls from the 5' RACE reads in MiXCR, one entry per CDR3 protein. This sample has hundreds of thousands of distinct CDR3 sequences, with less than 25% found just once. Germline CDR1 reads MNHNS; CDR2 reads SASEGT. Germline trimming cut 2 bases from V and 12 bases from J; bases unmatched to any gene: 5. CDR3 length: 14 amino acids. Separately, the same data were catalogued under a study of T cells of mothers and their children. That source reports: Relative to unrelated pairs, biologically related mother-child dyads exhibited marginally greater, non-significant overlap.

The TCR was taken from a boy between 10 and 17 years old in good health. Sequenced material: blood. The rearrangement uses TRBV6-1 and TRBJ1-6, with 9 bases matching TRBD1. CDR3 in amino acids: CASSESGQGLPLHF. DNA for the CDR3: TGTGCCAGCAGTGAATCGGGACAGGGTTTACCCCTCCACTTT.